Listed here are 26 T cell receptor beta chains from one sample, sequenced in a study of T cell responses to AZD1222 COVID-19 vaccine. Method: immunoSEQ multiplex PCR; TCRdb's copy keeps in-frame clones and lacks some. Of around 150,000 clones in the sample, approximately 90% were seen once. The specimen was peripheral blood, collected 28 days after the second AZD1222 dose. All receptors derive from an adult who received the AZD1222 COVID-19 vaccine.

The chain combines TRBV18 with TRBJ2-2; D gene ambiguous. Germline V lookup: CDR1 KGHSH, CDR2 LQKENI. CDR3 size: 14 residues. V dropped 2 bases and J dropped 2 bases, with 6 bases sitting between them. The CDR3 is CASSPALNTGELFF. The CDR3 DNA follows: TGTGCCAGCTCACCAGCCTTAAACACCGGGGAGCTGTTTTTT.

The chain carries TRBV28 and TRBJ2-2, with D possibly TRBD1 on 5 matching bases. The germline V and J ends were trimmed by 2 bases and 9 bases, with 13 bases remaining between them. The germline gives CDR1 MDHEN, CDR2 SYDVKM. The CDR3 has 14 residues. CDR3 sequence: CASSLPRDDRELFF. The DNA of the CDR3 is TGTGCCAGCAGTTTACCCAGGGATGACCGGGAGCTGTTTTTT.

The J gene is TRBJ1-5, the V gene TRBV30, with no clear D. The CDR3 loop spans 16 amino acids. The germline V gene has CDR1 GTSNPN and CDR2 SVGIG (reference sequence). The V and J ends lost 2 bases and 9 bases respectively, with 23 bases between them. The CDR3 DNA sequence: TGTGCCTGGAGTTTTCCGGGCAGAGTAGTCCCCTGGCCCCAGCATTTT. It yields the protein CAWSFPGRVVPWPQHF.

CDR3 sequence: CASSSGLGLGKQYF. The CDR3 DNA reads TGTGCCAGCAGCTCGGGACTGGGGTTAGGAAAGCAGTACTTC. The chain couples TRBV5-6 to TRBJ2-7; weak D call: TRBD2 (6 bases). This CDR3 region has 14 residues. Germline assignment: CDR1 SGHDT and CDR2 YYEEEE. V was trimmed by 3 bases and J by 8 bases, leaving 18 bases between them.

The chain links TRBV27 to TRBJ1-2; D gene unclear. Germline V CDR1 and CDR2: MNHEY, SMNVEV (reference sequence). V dropped 9 bases and J dropped 6 bases, with 11 bases sitting between them. The CDR3 contains 11 residues. CDR3 protein: CASLSGDGYTF. DNA of the CDR3: TGTGCCAGTCTATCTGGGGATGGCTACACCTTC.

The J gene is TRBJ2-1, the V gene TRBV20-1; D is ambiguous. The CDR3 covers 10 residues. Trimming pared 6 bases from V and 7 bases from J, leaving 7 bases between. CDR1 DFQATT and CDR2 SNEGSKA come from the germline V gene (reference sequence). CDR3 amino acids: CSAGLNEQFF. The CDR3 DNA follows: TGCAGTGCCGGCCTAAATGAGCAGTTCTTC.

V usage is TRBV6-5 and J usage is TRBJ1-2; D possibly corresponds to TRBD1 (5 bases). The CDR3 covers 16 residues. V was shortened by 0 bases and J by 7 bases, with 18 bases between the two germline ends. Germline values: CDR1 MNHEY, CDR2 SVGAGI. CDR3 in amino acids: CASSYSGTPGQTGYTF. DNA for the CDR3: TGTGCCAGCAGTTACTCTGGGACCCCCGGTCAGACTGGCTACACCTTC.

This clone was seen a single time. V usage is TRBV3-1 (or the pseudogene TRBV3-2) and J usage is TRBJ2-7; D gene unclear. V was pared by 1 base and J by 6 bases, with 10 bases between. Germline loops: CDR1 LGHDT, CDR2 YNNKEL (reference sequence). This CDR3 has 13 residues. The CDR3 coding sequence is TGTGCCAGCAGCCAAGTCCTTAGAGGCGAGCAGTACTTC. It codes for CASSQVLRGEQYF.

The rearrangement joins TRBV5-1 to TRBJ2-5; the match to TRBD1 covers 8 bases. Germline lookup yields CDR1 SGHRS and CDR2 YFSETQ. V gave up 0 bases and J gave up 2 bases; unmatched junction bases: 9. CDR3 length: 17 amino acids. CDR3 DNA sequence: TGCGCCAGCAGCTTGGCCAGGACAGGGAAGGATCAAGAGACCCAGTACTTC. Its translation is CASSLARTGKDQETQYF.

CDR3 loop: CASSFGATGGGSTEAFF. In DNA, the CDR3 is TGTGCCAGCAGTTTCGGGGCTACAGGGGGCGGTTCCACTGAAGCTTTCTTT. The genes are TRBV27 and TRBJ1-1; 9 nucleotides agree with TRBD1. Germline V lookup: CDR1 MNHEY, CDR2 SMNVEV (reference sequence). The CDR3 spans 17 residues. Germline trimming cut 3 bases from V and 4 bases from J; bases unmatched to any gene: 12.

This rearrangement joins TRBV7-8 to TRBJ2-3; 8 nucleotides match TRBD2. V was pared by 5 bases and J by 2 bases, with 6 bases of the junction left unmatched. CDR3 length: 15 residues. Germline CDR1 is SGHVS and CDR2 is FQNEAQ. CDR3 bases: TGTGCCAGCAGCCGAGGACTAGCCCCCACAGATACGCAGTATTTT. It encodes CASSRGLAPTDTQYF.

The rearrangement links TRBV7-3 to TRBJ2-5, with no clear D. The CDR3 runs 14 residues. Looked up from germline, CDR1 is SGHTA and CDR2 is FQGTGA. With 4 bases removed from V and 0 bases from J, the gap between germline ends came to 9 bases. The CDR3 loop reads CASSSQSDQETQYF. CDR3 DNA: TGTGCCAGCAGCTCCCAGTCGGACCAAGAGACCCAGTACTTC.

With regard to this clone: At one of its ends the junction is not consistent with the germline gene, which may arise from a read error. This chain joins TRBV7-2 and TRBJ2-1; 7 positions match TRBD2. The V gene's germline CDR1 is SGHTA and CDR2 FQGNSA. The CDR3 has 15 residues. This CDR3 is CASSLAGTNYNEQFF. The CDR3 DNA is TGTGCCAGCAGCCTAGCCGGGACTAACTACAATGAGCAGTTCTTC.

Here the CDR3 reads CASEYQETQYF. CDR3 DNA sequence: TGTGCCAGCGAGTACCAAGAGACCCAGTACTTC. The chain recombines TRBV2 with TRBJ2-5, with D hard to call. V was clipped by 8 bases and J by 0 bases, with 4 bases between them. The CDR3 totals 11 residues. Germline V lookup: CDR1 SNHLY, CDR2 FYNNEI.

V and J are TRBV12-3 or TRBV12-4 and TRBJ1-5; D gene uncertain. The length of the CDR3 is 12 residues. Trimming removed 0 bases at V and 7 bases at J, with 4 bases between. The CDR3 coding sequence is TGTGCCAGCAGTTTAGCTGGGCAGCCCCAGCATTTT. Translation gives CASSLAGQPQHF.

This chain links TRBV15 with TRBJ2-3, with 7 nucleotides matching TRBD2. The junction had 13 bases not matched to a gene; V was cut back by 5 bases and J by 2 bases. This CDR3 has 17 residues. Germline V gives CDR1 LNHNV, CDR2 YYDKDF (reference sequence). The chain's CDR3 is CATSGRSRDYFTDTQYF. CDR3 DNA: TGTGCCACCAGCGGGAGGAGCCGGGACTACTTCACAGATACGCAGTATTTT.

This chain uses TRBV28 with TRBJ1-6, with no clear D. Germline loops: CDR1 MDHEN, CDR2 SYDVKM. The V end lost 2 bases, the J end lost 7 bases, and 3 bases lay between the germline ends. The CDR3 runs to 12 residues. The CDR3 DNA reads TGTGCCAGCAGTTTACAAAATTCACCCCTCCACTTT. Amino acids: CASSLQNSPLHF.

This clone came up a few times. This chain links TRBV7-9 with TRBJ2-1; 12 nucleotides line up with TRBD1. V lost 5 bases, J lost 8 bases, and 7 bases stayed unmatched. Germline lookup yields CDR1 SEHNR and CDR2 FQNEAQ (reference sequence). The CDR3 is 15 residues long. The CDR3: CASSEGTGGFDEQFF. CDR3 DNA: TGTGCCAGCAGCGAAGGGACAGGGGGCTTCGATGAGCAGTTCTTC. Full variable domain (rest looked up from reference TRBV7-9 and TRBJ2-1): DTGVSQNPRHKITKRGQNVTFRCDPISEHNRLYWYRQTLGQGPEFLTYFQNEAQLEKSRLLSDRFSAERPKGSFSTLEIQRTEQGDSAMYLCASSEGTGGFDEQFFGPGTRLTVL.

This clone is a singleton in its sample. CDR3 coding DNA: TGTGCCAGCAGCTTGTGGGGGGCTGACACCGGGGAGCTGTTTTTT. This encodes CASSLWGADTGELFF. The chain has TRBV5-4 and TRBJ2-2; possibly TRBD1 or TRBD2 for D (6 bases each). The germline V gene has CDR1 SGHNT and CDR2 YYREEE (reference sequence). The CDR3 is 15 residues long. Trimming pared 1 base from V and 3 bases from J, leaving 10 bases between.

This sequence joins TRBV10-3 and TRBJ1-2, with TRBD1 as a possible D gene (5 bases). This CDR3 is built from 15 residues. Germline values: CDR1 ENHRY, CDR2 SYGVKD. V shed 10 bases and J shed 3 bases, with 21 bases lying between them. The CDR3 loop reads CASSGTSWEDYGYTF. The CDR3 bases are TGTGCCAGCTCGGGGACGTCGTGGGAGGACTATGGCTACACCTTC.

V is TRBV28 and J is TRBJ1-5, with unresolved D. Between the trimmed V and J ends, which lost 7 bases and 0 bases, there was a span of 10 bases. The V gene's germline CDR1 is MDHEN and CDR2 SYDVKM. The CDR3 runs to 14 residues. In nucleotides, the CDR3 is TGTGCCAGCACCACCCCCTATAGCAATCAGCCCCAGCATTTT. Its translation: CASTTPYSNQPQHF.

The chain joins TRBV6-5 to TRBJ1-6; D possibly corresponds to TRBD1 (6 bases). Between the trimmed V and J ends, which lost 5 bases and 2 bases, there was a span of 10 bases. Germline loops: CDR1 MNHEY, CDR2 SVGAGI. The CDR3 loop spans 15 amino acids. The CDR3 loop reads CASSMTGAYNSPLHF. The CDR3, as DNA: TGTGCCAGCAGTATGACAGGCGCCTATAATTCACCCCTCCACTTT.

The J gene is TRBJ2-2, the V gene TRBV5-8; maybe TRBD2 (6 bases). The CDR3 spans 19 residues. CDR1 is SGHTS and CDR2 is YDEGEE in the germline V gene. V was cut by 3 bases and J by 3 bases, with 24 bases left in between. The DNA for the CDR3 is TGTGCCAGCAGCTCTCTACGTGGGGACTCATCGTGGGACACCGGGGAGCTGTTTTTT. Translated: CASSSLRGDSSWDTGELFF.

This clone was seen a single time. The chain combines TRBV7-8 with TRBJ1-1, with 8 bases that match TRBD1. The V and J ends lost 3 bases and 5 bases, in that order; junction bases with no gene match: 14. The CDR3 contains 17 residues. Germline CDR1 SGHVS, CDR2 FQNEAQ. The CDR3 here is CASSLGTPGGDGTEAFF. The DNA for the CDR3 is TGTGCCAGCAGCTTGGGCACCCCAGGGGGCGACGGGACTGAAGCTTTCTTT. The whole variable domain, remainder taken from reference TRBV7-8 and TRBJ1-1, is GAGVSQSPRYKVAKRGQDVALRCDPISGHVSLFWYQQALGQGPEFLTYFQNEAQLDKSGLPSDRFFAERPEGSVSTLKIQRTQQEDSAVYLCASSLGTPGGDGTEAFFGQGTRLTVV.

Written as DNA, the CDR3 is TGTGCCAGTAGTATAGTTGGGGGCCTGGGGTACAATGAGCAGTTCTTC. This sequence encodes CASSIVGGLGYNEQFF. The chain is built from TRBV19 and TRBJ2-1; tentative D call: TRBD1 (6 bases). The CDR3 contains 16 residues. Between the trimmed V and J ends, which lost 1 base and 4 bases, there was a span of 14 bases. The germline gives CDR1 LNHDA, CDR2 SQIVND (reference sequence).

This rearrangement joins TRBV3-1 (or the pseudogene TRBV3-2) to TRBJ2-5, with 7 bases matching TRBD1. V gave up 4 bases and J gave up 5 bases; unmatched junction bases: 13. CDR3 length: 16 amino acids. Germline V lookup: CDR1 LGHDT, CDR2 YNNKEL (reference sequence). This chain's CDR3 is CASSLSPMETGETQYF. The CDR3 region has the DNA TGTGCCAGCAGCCTAAGTCCAATGGAGACAGGGGAGACCCAGTACTTC.